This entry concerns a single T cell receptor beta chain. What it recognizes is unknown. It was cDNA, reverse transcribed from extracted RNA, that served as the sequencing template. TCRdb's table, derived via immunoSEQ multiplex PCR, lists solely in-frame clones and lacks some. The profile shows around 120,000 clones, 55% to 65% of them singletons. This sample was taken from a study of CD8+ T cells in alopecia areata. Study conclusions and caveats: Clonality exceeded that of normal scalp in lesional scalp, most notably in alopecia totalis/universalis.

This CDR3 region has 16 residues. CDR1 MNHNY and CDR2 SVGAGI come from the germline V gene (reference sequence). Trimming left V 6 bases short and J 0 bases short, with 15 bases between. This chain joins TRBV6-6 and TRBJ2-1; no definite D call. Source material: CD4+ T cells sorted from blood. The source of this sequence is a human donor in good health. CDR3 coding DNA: TGTGCCAGCAGACACGACTTCTTGAGCTCCTACAATGAGCAGTTCTTC. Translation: CASRHDFLSSYNEQFF.